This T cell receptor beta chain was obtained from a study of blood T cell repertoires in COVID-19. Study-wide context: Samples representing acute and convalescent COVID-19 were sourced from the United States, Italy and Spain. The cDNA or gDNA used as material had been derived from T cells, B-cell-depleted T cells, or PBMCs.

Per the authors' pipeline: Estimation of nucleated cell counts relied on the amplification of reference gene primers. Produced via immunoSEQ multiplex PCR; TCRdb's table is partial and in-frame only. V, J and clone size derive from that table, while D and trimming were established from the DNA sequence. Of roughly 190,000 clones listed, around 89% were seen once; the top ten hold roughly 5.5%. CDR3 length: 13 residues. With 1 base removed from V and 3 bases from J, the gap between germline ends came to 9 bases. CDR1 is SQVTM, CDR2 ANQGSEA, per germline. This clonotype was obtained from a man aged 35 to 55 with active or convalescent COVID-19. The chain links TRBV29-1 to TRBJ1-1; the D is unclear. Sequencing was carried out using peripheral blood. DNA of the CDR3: TGCAGCGTTGAAGGGCAGAGGGACACTGAAGCTTTCTTT. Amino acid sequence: CSVEGQRDTEAFF.